The rows below give T cell receptor beta chains drawn from one sample of a study of shared clonotypes between healthy human individuals. Assay used: immunoSEQ multiplex PCR; TCRdb lists only in-frame clones, some missing. The table lists about 560,000 clones, around 78% of them singletons, with about 12% in the top ten. Sequencing was carried out using PBMCs. The receptors come from a woman between 35 and 50 years old in good health. Some clones in this sample may be carry-over from other donors' samples. CDR3s include the opening cysteine and the closing phenylalanine or tryptophan. The D gene is left open where the match is weak. Clone size appears in some rows only: once, few, many, or a class for an expanded clone.

clone size,D gene,J gene,V gene,CDR3 protein,CDR3 DNA
few,TRBD1,TRBJ2-1,TRBV18,CASSRQGIETYNEQFF,TGTGCCAGCTCCCGACAGGGGATAGAAACCTACAATGAGCAGTTCTTC
.,TRBD2,TRBJ2-4,TRBV6-1,CASSEQASGNIQYF,TGTGCCAGCAGTGAACAGGCTAGCGGGAACATTCAGTACTTC
.,TRBD2,TRBJ2-3,TRBV28,CASSSAGGRLDTQYF,TGTGCCAGCTCTTCAGCGGGAGGGCGCTTAGATACGCAGTATTTT
.,TRBD1,TRBJ1-3,TRBV30,CAWGQAYSGNTIYF,TGTGCCTGGGGACAGGCCTACTCTGGAAACACCATATATTTT
.,TRBD1,TRBJ2-7,TRBV18,CASSFTGTGDYEQYF,TGTGCCAGCTCATTTACCGGGACAGGGGACTACGAGCAGTACTTC
.,.,TRBJ2-7,TRBV10-3,CAISDYTGTGAKQYF,TGTGCCATCAGTGATTACACCGGGACCGGCGCCAAACAGTACTTC
.,TRBD2,TRBJ2-3,TRBV9,CASSKAGGGPVTDTQYF,TGTGCCAGCAGCAAAGCGGGGGGAGGGCCGGTAACAGATACGCAGTATTTT
once,.,TRBJ2-7,TRBV5-1,CASSLDRGGGSGLPEQYF,TGCGCCAGCAGCTTGGACAGGGGAGGTGGTAGCGGTCTTCCCGAGCAGTACTTC
.,TRBD1,TRBJ2-7,TRBV10-2,CASSEAVTGGYEQYF,TGCGCCAGCAGTGAGGCCGTGACAGGGGGCTACGAGCAGTACTTC
.,.,TRBJ1-1,TRBV30,CAWSGRTTEAFF,TGTGCCTGGAGTGGCCGGACCACTGAAGCTTTCTTT
.,.,TRBJ2-5,TRBV30,CAWSVGFSAKETQYF,TGTGCCTGGAGTGTAGGGTTTTCGGCAAAAGAGACCCAGTACTTC
.,.,TRBJ2-1,TRBV27,CASSLYNEQFF,TGTGCCAGCAGTTTATACAATGAGCAGTTCTTC
.,.,TRBJ2-3,TRBV11-2,CASSLAGVIDTQYF,TGTGCCAGCAGCTTAGCGGGAGTGATAGATACGCAGTATTTT
few,.,TRBJ1-2,TRBV28,CASSLRSGTSYGYTF,TGTGCCAGCAGTTTAAGGTCTGGGACCTCCTATGGCTACACCTTC
.,.,TRBJ1-1,TRBV7-9,CASRRQEMNTEAFF,TGTGCCAGCAGACGACAGGAAATGAACACTGAAGCTTTCTTT
.,TRBD2,TRBJ2-1,TRBV5-1,CASSLWTSGEYNEQFF,TGCGCCAGCAGCCTGTGGACTAGCGGAGAATACAATGAGCAGTTCTTC
.,TRBD2,TRBJ2-7,TRBV11-2,CASSLDLGGGPIYEQYF,TGTGCCAGCAGCTTAGATCTTGGGGGAGGGCCGATTTACGAGCAGTACTTC
once,.,TRBJ2-7,TRBV25-1,CASSFVGGPYEQYF,TGTGCCAGCAGTTTTGTTGGAGGGCCTTACGAGCAGTACTTC
.,.,TRBJ1-1,TRBV10-3,CAISENVGTEAFF,TGTGCCATCAGCGAAAATGTGGGTACTGAAGCTTTCTTT
.,TRBD1,TRBJ1-4,TRBV30,CASRDRGEKLFF,TGTGCCTCCCGGGACAGAGGAGAAAAACTGTTTTTT
.,.,TRBJ1-1,TRBV19,CASSIPRGRNTEAFF,TGTGCCAGTAGTATACCCCGGGGTAGGAACACTGAAGCTTTCTTT
.,.,TRBJ2-3,TRBV5-1,CASSLFGEASEQYF,TGCGCCAGCAGCTTGTTCGGTGAGGCTAGCGAGCAGTATTTT
once,TRBD1,TRBJ1-5,TRBV5-8,CASSLGDRGNQPQHF,TGTGCCAGCAGCTTGGGAGACAGGGGCAATCAGCCCCAGCATTTT
.,TRBD1,TRBJ1-1,TRBV6-1,CASSDRDRGTEAFF,TGTGCCAGCAGTGACCGGGACAGGGGTACTGAAGCTTTCTTT
.,.,TRBJ2-1,TRBV29-1,CSVVGGSSYNEQFF,TGCAGCGTTGTGGGGGGCAGCTCCTACAATGAGCAGTTCTTC
.,TRBD2,TRBJ2-2,TRBV19,CASRIRGLAGAILAGELFF,TGTGCCAGTAGGATCCGGGGACTAGCGGGAGCCATTTTAGCCGGGGAGCTGTTTTTT
.,.,TRBJ2-5,TRBV10-1,CASSDGPRETQYF,TGCGCCAGCAGTGATGGCCCTCGGGAGACCCAGTACTTC
.,.,TRBJ2-1,TRBV28,CASSFWEQPHNEQFF,TGTGCCAGCAGTTTCTGGGAACAGCCCCACAATGAGCAGTTCTTC
many,TRBD2,TRBJ2-2,TRBV4-1,CASSLEAGDGLDTGELFF,TGCGCCAGCAGCCTAGAAGCGGGAGATGGGTTGGACACCGGGGAGCTGTTTTTT
.,.,TRBJ1-1,TRBV28,CASSPHRLADEAFF,TGTGCCAGCAGCCCACACAGGTTGGCGGATGAAGCTTTCTTT
many,TRBD1,TRBJ2-1,TRBV28,CASRGTGYNEQFF,TGTGCCAGCAGAGGGACAGGTTACAATGAGCAGTTCTTC
.,TRBD2,TRBJ2-7,TRBV15,CATSRGAGGRYEQYF,TGTGCCACCAGCAGAGGAGCGGGAGGACGGTACGAGCAGTACTTC
.,TRBD2,TRBJ2-5,TRBV9,CASKPTSGPQETQYF,TGTGCCAGCAAACCGACTAGCGGACCTCAAGAGACCCAGTACTTC
many,.,TRBJ2-2,TRBV7-3,CASRKDSNTGELFF,TGTGCCAGCAGGAAAGACTCCAACACCGGGGAGCTGTTTTTT
.,TRBD2,TRBJ2-1,TRBV10-3,CAISETGLAGYNEQFF,TGTGCCATCAGTGAGACGGGACTAGCGGGGTACAATGAGCAGTTCTTC
.,.,TRBJ2-1,TRBV5-1,CASSKGTDYNEQFF,TGCGCCAGCAGCAAAGGGACGGACTACAATGAGCAGTTCTTC
.,TRBD1,TRBJ2-1,TRBV18,CASSPRTGYYNEQFF,TGTGCCAGCTCACCCCGGACAGGGTACTACAATGAGCAGTTCTTC
few,.,TRBJ1-4,TRBV6-6,CASSYKGSTNEKLFF,TGTGCCAGCAGTTACAAGGGCTCAACTAATGAAAAACTGTTTTTT
.,.,TRBJ1-5,TRBV4-2,CASSQDRQPLNQPQHF,TGTGCCAGCAGCCAAGATCGACAGCCCCTCAATCAGCCCCAGCATTTT
.,.,TRBJ1-2,TRBV7-2,CASSSQLQLGGYGYTF,TGTGCCAGCAGCTCGCAACTACAGCTGGGGGGCTATGGCTACACCTTC
.,.,TRBJ1-2,TRBV5-5,CASSQGLAYYGYTF,TGTGCCAGCAGCCAGGGACTAGCCTACTATGGCTACACCTTC
.,TRBD2,TRBJ2-3,TRBV6-1,CASARLAGGTDTEYF,TGTGCCAGCGCCCGACTAGCGGGAGGCACAGATACTGAGTATTTT
.,.,TRBJ2-1,TRBV7-8,CASSLRAKSSYNEQFF,TGTGCCAGCAGCTTAAGGGCCAAGAGCTCCTACAATGAGCAGTTCTTC
.,TRBD1,TRBJ2-5,TRBV7-2,CASSSGQQETQYF,TGTGCCAGCAGCTCGGGACAGCAAGAGACCCAGTACTTC
few,TRBD2,TRBJ2-1,TRBV10-3,CAINSGLAGRNEQFF,TGTGCCATCAATTCGGGACTAGCGGGGAGGAATGAGCAGTTCTTC
.,.,TRBJ2-5,TRBV28,CASSFPQETQYF,TGTGCCAGCAGTTTCCCACAAGAGACCCAGTACTTC
.,.,TRBJ1-5,TRBV4-1,CASSEEGGWGNQPQHF,TGCGCCAGCAGCGAAGAAGGAGGATGGGGGAATCAGCCCCAGCATTTT
.,TRBD1,TRBJ2-7,TRBV9,CASSVGPGGLDEQYF,TGTGCCAGCAGCGTAGGTCCAGGGGGCCTGGACGAGCAGTACTTC
.,.,TRBJ1-1,TRBV27,CASSLSRLLSRAFF,TGTGCCAGCAGTTTATCTCGGTTGCTCTCACGAGCTTTCTTT
few,TRBD2,TRBJ2-3,TRBV10-1,CASSSGRVDTQYF,TGCGCCAGCAGCAGCGGGAGAGTAGATACGCAGTATTTT
.,.,TRBJ1-1,TRBV6-6,CASSYEGRYTEAFF,TGTGCCAGCAGTTACGAGGGGAGATACACTGAAGCTTTCTTT
.,TRBD1,TRBJ2-3,TRBV5-1,CASSGGQVTDTQYF,TGCGCCAGCAGTGGGGGACAGGTCACAGATACGCAGTATTTT
few,TRBD2,TRBJ2-1,TRBV6-5,CASRRAGVDNEQFF,TGTGCCAGCAGGCGAGCGGGAGTAGATAATGAGCAGTTCTTC
.,.,TRBJ2-2,TRBV5-4,CASSLARNTGELFF,TGTGCCAGCAGCTTGGCCAGGAACACCGGGGAGCTGTTTTTT
once,.,TRBJ1-1,TRBV2,CASSEDFGGAFF,TGTGCCAGCAGTGAAGATTTCGGGGGAGCTTTCTTT